The rows below give T cell receptor beta chains drawn from one sample of a study of blood T cells in healthy people across ages. Via MiXCR, TCRdb re-called the 5' RACE reads, giving one row per CDR3 protein. The sample lists approximately 1.5 million distinct CDR3 sequences, roughly a third occurring once. Sequencing was performed on blood. These receptors were obtained from a woman in her twenties or thirties in good health. The CDR3 runs from the conserved cysteine through the conserved F or W. D genes are given only for firm matches. Rows may omit the clone size; those that give it use once, few, many or a size class.

size: few; V: TRBV29-1; D: -; J: TRBJ2-3; DNA: TGCAGCGTTGAGAACCGCACAGATACGCAGTATTTT; CDR3: CSVENRTDTQYF
size: -; V: TRBV20-1; D: TRBD1; J: TRBJ1-6; DNA: TGCAGTGCTAGAGATGGCAGGGGGGGAAATCATTCACCCCTCCACTTT; CDR3: CSARDGRGGNHSPLHF
size: -; V: TRBV20-1; D: TRBD1; J: TRBJ2-1; DNA: TGCAGTGCTGACCGGGACAGTGGATACAATGAGCAGTTCTTC; CDR3: CSADRDSGYNEQFF
size: few; V: TRBV3-1; D: -; J: TRBJ1-1; DNA: TGTGCCAGCAGCGGAAAAGGGGTTGAAGCTTTCTTT; CDR3: CASSGKGVEAFF
size: -; V: TRBV4-1; D: TRBD2; J: TRBJ2-7; DNA: TGCGCCAGCAGCCAGACCGTAGCGGGGAACTACGAGCAGTACTTC; CDR3: CASSQTVAGNYEQYF
size: few; V: TRBV27; D: -; J: TRBJ2-5; DNA: TGTGCCAGCAGATCTGCGGGGACACCGTACCAAGAGACCCAGTACTTC; CDR3: CASRSAGTPYQETQYF
size: few; V: TRBV7-2; D: -; J: TRBJ2-2; DNA: TGTGCCAGCAAACGCAGGGTTTCCGGGGAGCTGTTTTTT; CDR3: CASKRRVSGELFF
size: -; V: TRBV2; D: TRBD2; J: TRBJ2-3; DNA: TGTGCCAGCACCCTGAGGATAGCGGGAGGGAGCACAGATACGCAGTATTTT; CDR3: CASTLRIAGGSTDTQYF
size: -; V: TRBV20-1; D: TRBD2; J: TRBJ2-1; DNA: TGCAGTGCTAGAGATCGCGATAGCGGGGAGTTCTTC; CDR3: CSARDRDSGEFF
size: -; V: TRBV19; D: -; J: TRBJ2-1; DNA: TGTGCCAGTAGTGCTTCCCTAGGGAAGGGGGTCTACGATGAGCAGTTCTTC; CDR3: CASSASLGKGVYDEQFF
size: few; V: TRBV4-1; D: -; J: TRBJ2-3; DNA: TGCGCCAGCAGCCATCCGGGCGGGCCAGATACGCAGTATTTT; CDR3: CASSHPGGPDTQYF
size: -; V: TRBV12-3/TRBV12-4; D: -; J: TRBJ2-3; DNA: TGTGCCAGCAGTTCTCTTGTGCGAGTGAGAGCAGATACGCAGTATTTT; CDR3: CASSSLVRVRADTQYF
size: many; V: TRBV5-5; D: -; J: TRBJ2-5; DNA: TGTGCCAGCAGCTTCGATAGGGGAGAGACCCAGTACTTC; CDR3: CASSFDRGETQYF
size: -; V: TRBV28; D: TRBD1; J: TRBJ1-1; DNA: TGTGCCAGCAGTGGGACAGGGGCGGTACGGACTGAAGCTTTCTTT; CDR3: CASSGTGAVRTEAFF
size: -; V: TRBV5-6; D: -; J: TRBJ2-2; DNA: TGTGCCGGCAGCCTTACACAGAACACCGGGGAGCTGTTTTTT; CDR3: CAGSLTQNTGELFF
size: -; V: TRBV11-2; D: TRBD2; J: TRBJ2-3; DNA: TGTGCCAGCAGTTCACGGGAGGCCTCCGATACGCAGTATTTT; CDR3: CASSSREASDTQYF
size: few; V: TRBV20-1; D: TRBD1; J: TRBJ2-5; DNA: TGCAGTGCTGTAGGGAACAGGGGCAACCAAGAGACCCAGTACTTC; CDR3: CSAVGNRGNQETQYF
size: few; V: TRBV13; D: TRBD2; J: TRBJ2-1; DNA: TGTGCCAGCAGCTCCGGGACTAGTTTTGCCCCTGCCGACAATGAGCAGTTCTTC; CDR3: CASSSGTSFAPADNEQFF
size: few; V: TRBV7-3; D: -; J: TRBJ2-3; DNA: TGTGCCAGCAGCTTAACGACAGTGGGGAGCACAGATACGCAGTATTTT; CDR3: CASSLTTVGSTDTQYF
size: -; V: TRBV20-1; D: TRBD2; J: TRBJ2-3; DNA: TGCAGTGCTATAGGACTAGCGGAGTTCACAGATACGCAGTATTTT; CDR3: CSAIGLAEFTDTQYF
size: -; V: TRBV20-1; D: TRBD2; J: TRBJ2-3; DNA: TGCAGTGCTAGGACTAGCGGGAAGGTAGATACGCAGTATTTT; CDR3: CSARTSGKVDTQYF
size: -; V: TRBV5-1; D: -; J: TRBJ2-1; DNA: TGCGCCAGCAGCGAAGGGAAAGCAACCAATGAGCGGTTCTTC; CDR3: CASSEGKATNERFF
size: -; V: TRBV7-2; D: TRBD1; J: TRBJ2-7; DNA: TGTGCCAGCAGCCCACGGACAGGCGTTGGGGACCAGTACTTC; CDR3: CASSPRTGVGDQYF
size: few; V: TRBV28; D: -; J: TRBJ1-2; DNA: TGTGCCAGCAGTGGCTTGCGGGGGGATAACTATGGCTACACCTTC; CDR3: CASSGLRGDNYGYTF
size: -; V: TRBV6-5; D: TRBD1; J: TRBJ2-5; DNA: TGTGCCAGCAGTTACGAGGGGACAGGGTACTCTAGGGAGCAGTACTTC; CDR3: CASSYEGTGYSREQYF
size: -; V: TRBV20-1; D: TRBD1; J: TRBJ2-5; DNA: TGCAGTGCTGGGATAGGGGGCCTCGGTCAAGAGACCCAGTACTTC; CDR3: CSAGIGGLGQETQYF
size: once; V: TRBV3-1; D: TRBD2; J: TRBJ2-3; DNA: TGTGCCAGCAGCCAAGGGACTAGCGTACTGGATACGCAGTATTTT; CDR3: CASSQGTSVLDTQYF
size: few; V: TRBV10-2; D: TRBD2; J: TRBJ2-1; DNA: TGCGCCAGCATTTCCGGGACTAGCGGGCCCCTCCGATCAAATGAGCAGTTCTTC; CDR3: CASISGTSGPLRSNEQFF
size: -; V: TRBV28; D: TRBD2; J: TRBJ2-3; DNA: TGTGCCTGCAGCCTCCTCGGGACTAGCGGGTCAACAGATACGCAGTATTTT; CDR3: CACSLLGTSGSTDTQYF
size: -; V: TRBV20-1; D: -; J: TRBJ2-1; DNA: TGCAGTGCTAGAAGCGGTTCGCATCTTTCCTACAATGAGCAGTTCTTC; CDR3: CSARSGSHLSYNEQFF
size: few; V: TRBV4-1; D: -; J: TRBJ2-7; DNA: TGCGCCAGCAGCCTTACATGGGGGGCCCAGAGCTCCTACGAGCAGTACTTC; CDR3: CASSLTWGAQSSYEQYF
size: many; V: TRBV15; D: -; J: TRBJ2-3; DNA: TGTGCCACCAGCAACGGGGGAGATACGCAGTATTTT; CDR3: CATSNGGDTQYF